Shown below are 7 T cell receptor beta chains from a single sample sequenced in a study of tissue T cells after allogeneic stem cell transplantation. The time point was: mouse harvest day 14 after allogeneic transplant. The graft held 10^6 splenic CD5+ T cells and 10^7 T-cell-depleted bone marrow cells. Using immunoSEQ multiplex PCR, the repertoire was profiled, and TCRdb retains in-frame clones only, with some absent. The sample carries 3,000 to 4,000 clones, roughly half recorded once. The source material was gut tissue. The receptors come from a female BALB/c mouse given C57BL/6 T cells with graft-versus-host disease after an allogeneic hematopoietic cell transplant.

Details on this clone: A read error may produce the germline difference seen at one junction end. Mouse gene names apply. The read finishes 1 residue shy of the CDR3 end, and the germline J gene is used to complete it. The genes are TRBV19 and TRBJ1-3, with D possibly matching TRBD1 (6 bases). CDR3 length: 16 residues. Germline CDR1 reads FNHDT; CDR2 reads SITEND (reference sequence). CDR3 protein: CANSAGAGASGNTLYF. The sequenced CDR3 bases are TGTGCCAACAGTGCCGGGGCAGGGGCCTCTGGAAATACGCTCTAT.

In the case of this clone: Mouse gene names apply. The CDR3 region is CASSLGRDTEVFF. The CDR3 bases that were read are TGTGCCAGCAGTCTGGGCAGGGACACAGAAGTCTTC. The chain recombines TRBV26 with TRBJ1-1, with D tentatively TRBD1 (5 bases). The DNA ends 1 residue before the CDR3 does, and the rest of the CDR3 is filled in from the germline J gene. V dropped 2 bases and J dropped 3 bases, with 7 bases sitting between them. The CDR3 loop spans 13 amino acids. CDR1 and CDR2 (germline): KGHPV, FQNQEV (reference sequence).

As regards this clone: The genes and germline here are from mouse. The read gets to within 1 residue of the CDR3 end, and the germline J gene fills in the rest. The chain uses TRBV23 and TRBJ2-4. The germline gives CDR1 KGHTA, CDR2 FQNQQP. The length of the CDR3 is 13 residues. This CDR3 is CSSSQHSQNTLYF. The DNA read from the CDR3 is TGCTCCAGCAGTCAACACAGTCAAAACACCTTGTAC.

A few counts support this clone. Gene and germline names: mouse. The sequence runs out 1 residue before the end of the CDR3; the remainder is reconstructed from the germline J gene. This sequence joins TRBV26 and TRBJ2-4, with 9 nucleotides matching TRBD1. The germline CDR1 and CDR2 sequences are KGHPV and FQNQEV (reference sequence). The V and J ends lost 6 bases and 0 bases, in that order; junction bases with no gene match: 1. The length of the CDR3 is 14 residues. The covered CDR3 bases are TGTGCCAGCAGCGGACAGGGGAGTCAAAACACCTTGTAC. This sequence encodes CASSGQGSQNTLY. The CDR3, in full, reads CASSGQGSQNTLYF.

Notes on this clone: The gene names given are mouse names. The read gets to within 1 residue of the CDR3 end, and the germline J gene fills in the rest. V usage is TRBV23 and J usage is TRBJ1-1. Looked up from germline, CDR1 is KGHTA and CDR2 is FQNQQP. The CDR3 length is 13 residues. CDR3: CSSSQTGGTEVFF. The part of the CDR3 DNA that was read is TGCTCCAGCAGTCAAACGGGCGGCACAGAAGTCTTC.

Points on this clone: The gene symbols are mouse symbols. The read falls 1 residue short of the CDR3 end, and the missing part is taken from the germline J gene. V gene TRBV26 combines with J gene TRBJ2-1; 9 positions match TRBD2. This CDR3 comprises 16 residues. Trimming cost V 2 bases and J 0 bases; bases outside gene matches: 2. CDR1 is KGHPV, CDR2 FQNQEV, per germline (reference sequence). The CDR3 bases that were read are TGTGCCAGCAGTCTGGGACTGGGGCCTAACTATGCTGAGCAGTTC. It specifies CASSLGLGPNYAEQF. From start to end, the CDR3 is CASSLGLGPNYAEQFF. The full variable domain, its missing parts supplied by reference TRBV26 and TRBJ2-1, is NSKVIQTPRYLVKGQGQKAKMRCIPEKGHPVVFWYQQNKNNEFKFLINFQNQEVLQQIDMTEKRFSAECPSNSPCSLEIQSSEAGDSALYLCASSLGLGPNYAEQFFGPGTRLTVL.

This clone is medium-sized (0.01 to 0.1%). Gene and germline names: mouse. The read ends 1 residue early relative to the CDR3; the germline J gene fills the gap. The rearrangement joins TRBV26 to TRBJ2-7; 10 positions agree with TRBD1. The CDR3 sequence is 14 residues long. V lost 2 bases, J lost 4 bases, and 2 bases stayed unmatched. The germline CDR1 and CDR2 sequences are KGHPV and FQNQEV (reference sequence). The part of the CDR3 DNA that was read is TGTGCCAGCAGTCTGGGGGACAGGGGTTATGAACAGTAC. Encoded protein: CASSLGDRGYEQY. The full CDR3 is CASSLGDRGYEQYF.